This T cell receptor (beta chain) was retrieved from a study of identifying expanded T cells in peripheral blood. Comments on this clone: What it recognizes is unknown.

Whole-study results and caveats: Roughly two-week clone count variance significantly increased as total template count grew.

Here immunoSEQ multiplex PCR was the method, and the copy in TCRdb shows in-frame clones only, minus some. Of approximately 90,000 clones in the sample, approximately 85% were seen once. No infections or other immune events were documented during collection. J was trimmed by 0 bases and V by 8 bases; bases with no gene match: 8. This CDR3 is built from 17 residues. Germline CDR1 reads SGHNT; CDR2 reads YENEEA. The TCR comes from a person between 18 and 75 years old in good health. Input material: blood. The chain employs TRBV11-3 and TRBJ1-4; 11 positions match TRBD1. The CDR3 protein is CASGGQGGTATNEKLFF. CDR3 in DNA: TGTGCCAGCGGGGGACAGGGGGGAACTGCAACTAATGAAAAACTGTTTTTT.